This T cell receptor (beta chain) was identified during a study of T-cell memory formation after mild COVID-19. The CDR3 spans 16 residues. Germline V gives CDR1 DFQATT, CDR2 SNEGSKA (reference sequence). With 0 bases clipped from V and 1 base from J, the junction kept 9 bases outside the gene matches. Overall study findings and caveats: Cross-reactive memory apparently joined, as some responding clones appeared in pre-infection memory.

TCRdb reanalysed the 5' RACE reads using MiXCR and keeps one entry per CDR3 protein. In the table there are 140,000 or so distinct CDR3 sequences, 11% to 15% of which are singletons. Notes on this clonotype: Antigen: not known.

This rearrangement joins TRBV20-1 to TRBJ2-7; 7 bases match TRBD2. The source material was PBMCs or a T cell subset sorted from them (not recorded which). The origin of this receptor is an adult woman who had mild COVID-19 (a few samples of this study predate the infection). Cell type and time point are not known. The CDR3 DNA sequence: TGCAGTGCTAGAGACTTGAATGCCGGGAGGTCCTACGAGCAGTACTTC. Translated: CSARDLNAGRSYEQYF.